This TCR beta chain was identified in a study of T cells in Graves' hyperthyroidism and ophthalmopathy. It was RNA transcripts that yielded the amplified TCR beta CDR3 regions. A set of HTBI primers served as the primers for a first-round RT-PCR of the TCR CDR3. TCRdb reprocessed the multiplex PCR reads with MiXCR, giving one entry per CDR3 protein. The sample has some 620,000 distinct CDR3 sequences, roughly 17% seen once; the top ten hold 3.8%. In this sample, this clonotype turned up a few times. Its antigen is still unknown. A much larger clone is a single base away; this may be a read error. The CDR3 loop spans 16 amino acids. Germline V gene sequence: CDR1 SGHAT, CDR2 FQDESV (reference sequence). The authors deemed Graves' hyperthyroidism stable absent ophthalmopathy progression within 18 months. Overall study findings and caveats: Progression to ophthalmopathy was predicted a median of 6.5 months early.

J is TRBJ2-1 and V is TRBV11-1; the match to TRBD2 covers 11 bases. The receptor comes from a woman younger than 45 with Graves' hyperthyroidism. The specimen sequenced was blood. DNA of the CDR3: TGTGCCAGCAGCCCGGGGACTAGCGGCACCTACAATGGGCAGTTCTTC. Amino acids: CASSPGTSGTYNGQFF.